This entry lists 13 T cell receptor beta chains sequenced from one sample in a study of blood T cell repertoires in COVID-19. TCRdb's table, derived via immunoSEQ multiplex PCR, lists solely in-frame clones and lacks some. The table lists some 380,000 clones, nearly 90% of them singletons. Sequencing was performed on PBMCs or T cells enriched from blood (not recorded which). These receptors were obtained from a woman between 40 and 50 years old with acute COVID-19.

This clone was observed once. The chain joins TRBV7-6 to TRBJ2-3, with 8 bases matching TRBD2. The CDR3 has 17 residues. V lost 4 bases and J lost 7; bases outside the gene matches: 16. CDR1 is SGHVS and CDR2 is FNYEAQ in the germline V gene. The CDR3 sequence is CASSSLPFGGALNTQYF. CDR3 DNA: TGTGCCAGCAGCTCCCTACCTTTCGGGGGGGCCCTGAATACGCAGTATTTT.

In DNA, the CDR3 is TGCAGCGTGACAGGGGGCACAGATACGCAGTATTTT. Encoded protein: CSVTGGTDTQYF. V gene TRBV29-1 combines with J gene TRBJ2-3; TRBD1 matches at 8 bases. Trimming cost V 6 bases and J 1 base; bases outside gene matches: 0. The CDR3 loop spans 12 amino acids. CDR1 and CDR2 (germline): SQVTM, ANQGSEA.

V and J are TRBV2 and TRBJ1-1; D remains unclear. The V gene lost 7 bases and the J gene lost 1 base, with 4 bases spanning the gap. This CDR3 contains 11 residues. Germline V gene sequence: CDR1 SNHLY, CDR2 FYNNEI. CDR3: CASTRNTEAFF. The DNA of the CDR3 is TGTGCCAGCACCAGGAACACTGAAGCTTTCTTT.

The rearrangement uses TRBV5-1 and TRBJ2-7, with a possible D match to TRBD2 (5 bases). V lost 0 bases to trimming and J lost 1 base, with 8 bases between them. CDR3 length equals 14 residues. In germline, CDR1 is SGHRS, CDR2 YFSETQ. The CDR3 protein is CASSLGSGSYEQYF. The CDR3 coding sequence is TGCGCCAGCAGCTTGGGGTCGGGATCCTACGAGCAGTACTTC.

J is TRBJ1-1 and V is TRBV7-9; a possible D gene is TRBD1 (6 bases). The CDR3 runs 15 residues. Per the germline V gene, CDR1 is SEHNR and CDR2 is FQNEAQ (reference sequence). Trimming shortened V by 1 base and J by 1 base, and 10 bases separated the two germline ends. The CDR3 sequence is CASSLVGAANTEAFF. The CDR3 nucleotides are TGTGCCAGCAGCTTAGTGGGGGCAGCGAACACTGAAGCTTTCTTT.

The rearrangement joins TRBV4-2 to TRBJ2-5; D gene ambiguous. Trimming left V 4 bases short and J 2 bases short, with 14 bases between. Germline-derived CDR1 and CDR2 are LGHNA and YNFKEQ. This CDR3 spans 15 amino acids. CDR3 sequence reads: CASSPYPGSQETQYF. The CDR3 DNA sequence: TGTGCCAGCAGCCCCTACCCGGGTTCACAAGAGACCCAGTACTTC.

The chain couples TRBV19 to TRBJ1-5; 9 nucleotides align to TRBD1. CDR1 is LNHDA, CDR2 SQIVND, per germline (reference sequence). This CDR3 is 16 amino acids long. V lost 2 bases to trimming and J lost 3 bases; unmatched junction nucleotides: 5. The CDR3 sequence is CASSIIRQGDNQPQHF. The CDR3 DNA reads as TGTGCCAGTAGTATAATCCGACAGGGGGACAATCAGCCCCAGCATTTT.

The chain uses TRBV27 and TRBJ1-1, with 9 bases matching TRBD1. The CDR3 runs to 12 residues. The germline V gene encodes CDR1 MNHEY and CDR2 SMNVEV (reference sequence). Unmatched junction bases numbered 4, after V lost 4 bases and J lost 10 bases. The CDR3 spells CASSSPGQGAFF. The CDR3 nucleotides are TGTGCCAGCAGTTCCCCGGGACAGGGAGCTTTCTTT.

This rearrangement joins TRBV13 to TRBJ2-7, with 7 bases fitting TRBD1. Germline CDR1 PRHDT, CDR2 FYEKMQ (reference sequence). The CDR3 loop spans 13 amino acids. V was clipped by 5 bases and J by 6 bases; unmatched bases: 7. The CDR3 sequence is CASSNDRVGEQYF. The CDR3 bases are TGTGCCAGCAGCAACGACAGGGTGGGCGAGCAGTACTTC.

Only one count was recorded for this clone. This chain connects TRBV5-1 to TRBJ2-5; 9 bases match TRBD1. The CDR3 runs 13 residues. V dropped 3 bases and J dropped 5; count of bases not matched to a gene: 2. The germline V gene has CDR1 SGHRS and CDR2 YFSETQ. The CDR3 bases are TGCGCCAGCAGCTACAGGGGGCCTGAGACCCAGTACTTC. This encodes CASSYRGPETQYF. The complete variable domain, with remaining parts taken from reference TRBV5-1 and TRBJ2-5, reads KAGVTQTPRYLIKTRGQQVTLSCSPISGHRSVSWYQQTPGQGLQFLFEYFSETQRNKGNFPGRFSGRQFSNSRSEMNVSTLELGDSALYLCASSYRGPETQYFGPGTRLLVL.

This chain links TRBV18 with TRBJ2-2, with 11 positions matching TRBD1. The V gene's germline CDR1 is KGHSH and CDR2 LQKENI. V shed 2 bases, J shed 5 bases, and the junction held 10 bases outside the gene matches. This CDR3 region has 18 residues. Here the CDR3 DNA reads TGTGCCAGCTCACCAAGAAACTGGGACAGGGGGAAGACCGGGGAGCTGTTTTTT. Amino acids: CASSPRNWDRGKTGELFF.

The chain combines TRBV5-1 with TRBJ2-3; 9 positions agree with TRBD1. This CDR3 is 16 amino acids long. V was clipped by 4 bases and J by 2 bases; unmatched bases: 8. CDR1 and CDR2 (germline): SGHRS, YFSETQ. For the CDR3, the DNA is TGCGCCAGCAGCCCTGGGACAGGGTCTCTCACAGATACGCAGTATTTT. Protein sequence: CASSPGTGSLTDTQYF. Full variable domain (outside the CDR3, taken from reference TRBV5-1 and TRBJ2-3): KAGVTQTPRYLIKTRGQQVTLSCSPISGHRSVSWYQQTPGQGLQFLFEYFSETQRNKGNFPGRFSGRQFSNSRSEMNVSTLELGDSALYLCASSPGTGSLTDTQYFGPGTRLTVL.

The chain is built from TRBV18 and TRBJ1-1, with TRBD1 as a possible D gene (5 bases). This CDR3 is 13 amino acids long. Trimming removed 4 bases from V and 6 bases from J, with 12 bases in between. The germline CDR1 and CDR2 sequences are KGHSH and LQKENI. Here the CDR3 DNA reads TGTGCCAGCTCACAGGGGAATCCGGCTGAAGCTTTCTTT. It encodes CASSQGNPAEAFF.